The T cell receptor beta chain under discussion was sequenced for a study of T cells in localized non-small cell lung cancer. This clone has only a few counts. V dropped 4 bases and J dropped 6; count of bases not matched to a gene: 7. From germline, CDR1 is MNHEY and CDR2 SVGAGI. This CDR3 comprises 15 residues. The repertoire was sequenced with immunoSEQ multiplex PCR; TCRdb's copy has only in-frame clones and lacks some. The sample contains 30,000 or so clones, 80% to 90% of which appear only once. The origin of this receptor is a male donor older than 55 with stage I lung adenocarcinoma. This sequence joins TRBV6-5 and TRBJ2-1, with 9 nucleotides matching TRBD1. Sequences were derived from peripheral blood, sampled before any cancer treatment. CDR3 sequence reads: CASSSPGQGLNEQFF. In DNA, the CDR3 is TGTGCCAGCAGTTCGCCGGGACAGGGTCTCAATGAGCAGTTCTTC.